Following are 17 T cell receptor beta chains from one sample sequenced in a study of response to subunit inactivated influenza vaccine. TCRdb re-analysed the RT-PCR reads in MiXCR, keeping a single row per CDR3 protein. The table has under 950,000 distinct CDR3 sequences, 21% seen once. This material consisted of PBMCs from blood, taken roughly 5 days after vaccination. The receptors were sampled from a man in his fifties who received an inactivated influenza vaccine.

This clonotype appeared a few times. The chain has TRBV20-1 and TRBJ1-1; 11 bases agree with TRBD1. The CDR3 spans 15 residues. Germline V gives CDR1 DFQATT, CDR2 SNEGSKA (reference sequence). With 4 bases clipped from V and 4 bases from J, the junction kept 8 bases outside the gene matches. CDR3 in amino acids: CSATAGTGGFTEAFF. CDR3 sequence (DNA): TGCAGTGCTACGGCGGGGACAGGGGGTTTCACTGAAGCTTTCTTT.

V gene TRBV14 combines with J gene TRBJ2-7; D is possibly TRBD1 (6 bases). Germline CDR1 reads SGHDN; CDR2 reads FVKESK. The CDR3 runs to 16 residues. The V end was cut by 2 bases, the J end by 3 bases, with 17 bases between. This chain's CDR3 is CASSQRIATGFYEQYF. CDR3 coding DNA: TGTGCCAGCAGCCAACGTATAGCTACAGGGTTCTACGAGCAGTACTTC.

This clonotype was detected a few times. The V and J genes are TRBV21-1 and TRBJ2-1; no DNA check was done on the table's D call, TRBD2. TRBV21-1 is labeled a pseudogene. The CDR3 runs 20 residues. The CDR3: CASSNGRLLAGERIDNEQFF. The DNA for the CDR3 is TGTGCCAGCAGCAATGGGAGGTTACTAGCGGGAGAGCGGATTGACAATGAGCAGTTCTTC.

In its sample, this clonotype was seen a few times. The chain is built from TRBV15 and TRBJ2-3, with TRBD2 matching over 7 bases. Trimming at V came to 3 bases and at J to 1 base, leaving 7 bases not matched to a gene. There are 16 residues in the CDR3. In germline, CDR1 is LNHNV, CDR2 YYDKDF (reference sequence). This CDR3 reads CATSRLAVQGTDTQYF. In DNA, the CDR3 is TGTGCCACCAGCAGGCTAGCGGTCCAAGGCACAGATACGCAGTATTTT.

This clonotype has only a few counts. The chain recombines TRBV20-1 with TRBJ2-7, with 10 positions matching TRBD1. Trimming at V came to 4 bases and at J to 2 bases, leaving 5 bases not matched to a gene. The CDR3 is 14 residues long. Germline CDR1 is DFQATT and CDR2 is SNEGSKA (reference sequence). CDR3 sequence reads: CSATGTGDPYEQYF. In nucleotides, the CDR3 is TGCAGTGCTACCGGGACAGGGGACCCCTACGAGCAGTACTTC.

This chain connects TRBV13 to TRBJ2-3; no clear D gene. Deletions cut 5 bases from V and 0 bases from J, with 6 bases between. CDR3 length equals 13 residues. CDR1 PRHDT and CDR2 FYEKMQ come from the germline V gene (reference sequence). CDR3 residues: CASSEPSTDTQYF. The CDR3 DNA is TGTGCCAGCAGCGAACCTAGCACAGATACGCAGTATTTT.

This clonotype was detected only a few times. The rearrangement joins TRBV7-9 to TRBJ1-2; 7 bases are a match to TRBD1. In germline, CDR1 is SEHNR, CDR2 FQNEAQ (reference sequence). Trimming took 0 bases from V and 2 from J; bases not matched to a gene: 9. This CDR3 comprises 17 residues. The CDR3 bases are TGTGCCAGCAGCTTAGCTAATTGGGGACAGTCCAACTATGGCTACACCTTC. Translation gives CASSLANWGQSNYGYTF.

Written as DNA, the CDR3 is TGTGCCAGCAGTTCATTTAAGGGTAGCGGGGGGGCGGCTGAGCAGTTCTTC. This translates into CASSSFKGSGGAAEQFF. This chain uses TRBV12-3 or TRBV12-4 with TRBJ2-1, with 11 bases aligning to TRBD2. V gave up 4 bases and J gave up 9 bases; unmatched junction bases: 14. The CDR3 is 17 residues long.

At least ten counts were recorded for this clonotype. The chain uses TRBV20-1 and TRBJ2-3; maybe TRBD2 (6 bases). Germline CDR1 DFQATT, CDR2 SNEGSKA (reference sequence). V lost 3 bases, J lost 0 bases, and 10 bases lay in between. The CDR3 extends over 14 amino acids. The CDR3 is CSASGAGSTDTQYF. The CDR3 nucleotides read TGCAGTGCTAGTGGGGCGGGGAGCACAGATACGCAGTATTTT.

This chain links TRBV5-1 with TRBJ2-3; D could derive from TRBD1 or TRBD2 (5 bases each). Germline V CDR1 and CDR2: SGHRS, YFSETQ. This CDR3 is 15 amino acids long. V was trimmed by 0 bases and J by 2 bases, leaving 10 bases between them. The CDR3 region is CASSLAGPHTDTQYF. The CDR3 nucleotides read TGCGCCAGCAGCTTGGCGGGACCACACACAGATACGCAGTATTTT.

This clonotype has a handful of counts. The V call is TRBV20-1, the J call TRBJ2-3, with D possibly TRBD1 on 5 matching bases. The CDR3 is made up of 12 amino acids. The germline CDR1 and CDR2 sequences are DFQATT and SNEGSKA (reference sequence). The CDR3 coding sequence is TGCAGAGTTGTGGGGCGCACAGATACGCAGTATTTT. Translation gives CRVVGRTDTQYF.

The chain links TRBV7-9 to TRBJ1-2, with TRBD1 as a possible D gene (6 bases). The V end lost 5 bases, the J end lost 0 bases, and 19 bases lay between the germline ends. The CDR3 length is 17 residues. The germline CDR1 and CDR2 sequences are SEHNR and FQNEAQ (reference sequence). DNA of the CDR3: TGTGCCAGCAGCCTATTGAGGGGCAGGGGCCCTAACTATGGCTACACCTTC. It translates to CASSLLRGRGPNYGYTF.

The genes are TRBV24-1 and TRBJ1-1, with 7 bases that match TRBD1. Per germline, CDR1 KGHDR and CDR2 SFDVKD. The V gene end was trimmed by 4 bases and the J gene end by 4 bases; junction bases not matched to a gene: 8. This CDR3 has 15 amino acids. The CDR3 bases are TGTGCCACCAGTGACCCCGGGTCAGGGGGCACTGAAGCTTTCTTT. Residues: CATSDPGSGGTEAFF.

This chain links TRBV7-7 with TRBJ2-5, with TRBD1 matching over 9 bases. CDR1 is SSHAT and CDR2 is FNYEAQ in the germline V gene (reference sequence). J was trimmed by 5 bases and V by 5 bases; bases with no gene match: 9. This CDR3 spans 15 amino acids. CDR3 region: CASSTGQGMTETQYF. The DNA for the CDR3 is TGTGCCAGCAGCACGGGACAGGGTATGACGGAGACCCAGTACTTC.

This clonotype appeared a few times. V gene TRBV3-1 combines with J gene TRBJ2-5; D gene uncertain. Trimming shortened V by 4 bases and J by 5 bases, and 5 bases separated the two germline ends. CDR3 length: 11 residues. Germline assignment: CDR1 LGHDT and CDR2 YNNKEL (reference sequence). The chain's CDR3 is CASSRAETQYF. The CDR3 DNA reads TGTGCCAGCAGCCGTGCGGAGACCCAGTACTTC.

V usage is TRBV10-3 and J usage is TRBJ1-2; D unclear. The CDR3 is made up of 13 amino acids. Trimming took off 10 bases at V and 6 bases at J, with 18 bases between the two ends. Germline V gene lookup returns CDR1 ENHRY and CDR2 SYGVKD. The DNA for the CDR3 is TGTGCCAGATCCCCAACCGGGCGGAATGGCTACACCTTC. Translating it yields CARSPTGRNGYTF.

The chain has TRBV4-3 and TRBJ2-4, with D unresolved. This CDR3 spans 16 amino acids. V lost 0 bases and J lost 1, with 10 bases in between. Germline loops: CDR1 LGHNA, CDR2 YSLEER. CDR3 nucleotide sequence: TGCGCCAGCAGCCAAGATGAGCCATCTGCCAAAAACATTCAGTACTTC. It encodes CASSQDEPSAKNIQYF.